This is a list of T cell receptor beta chains from one sample in a study of CD8+ T cells in alopecia areata. TCRdb keeps only in-frame clones here, not all; method: immunoSEQ multiplex PCR. The repertoire consists of approximately 180,000 clones, with 63% occurring once and the leading ten covering around 1.8%. Source: CD4+ T cells sorted from blood, taken at week 0. Receptors were obtained from a human donor with alopecia areata. Both conserved end residues are part of each CDR3.

V gene	J gene	CDR3 protein
TRBV15	TRBJ2-2	CATSRGLAGELFF
TRBV28	TRBJ1-2	CASSSGNRGLPYGYTF
TRBV18	TRBJ2-3	CASSPPVGADTQYF
TRBV28	TRBJ1-6	CASNPGSKNSPLHF
TRBV18	TRBJ1-2	CASSQTGSGGYTF
TRBV30	TRBJ1-4	CAWSRGQGGEKLFF
TRBV19	TRBJ2-3	CASRTGISTDTQYF
TRBV4-3	TRBJ1-4	CASSQDTGQGEEKLFF
TRBV18	TRBJ2-1	CASSPGYNEQFF
TRBV30	TRBJ2-5	CAWSAITHSRRETQYF
TRBV10-3	TRBJ2-1	CAISEGVREQFF
TRBV2	TRBJ2-3	CASSAGRALSTDTQYF
TRBV6-5	TRBJ1-4	CASSSNIDEKLFF
TRBV2	TRBJ2-7	CARGTEAYEQYF
TRBV15	TRBJ2-4	CATSAAGVSKNIQYF
TRBV4-3	TRBJ2-7	CASSQDMDQQYF
TRBV29-1	TRBJ1-1	CSVVGYRAFF
TRBV5-1	TRBJ1-1	CASSPGQGAEAFF
TRBV25-1	TRBJ1-6	CASSSIGTSSPLHF
TRBV2	TRBJ2-5	CASSGGNQETQYF
TRBV10-3	TRBJ1-1	CAISSGGSNTEAFF
TRBV6-5	TRBJ2-6	CASSYQGAGANVLTF
TRBV6-6	TRBJ2-1	CASSSLTYHEQFF
TRBV29-1	TRBJ2-2	CSAVAGTPNTGELFF
TRBV11-2	TRBJ1-4	CASSLGQGGEKLFF
TRBV29-1	TRBJ2-3	CSVVRGGGDTQYF
TRBV30	TRBJ2-5	CAWSIPLGRETQYF
TRBV30	TRBJ2-7	CAWGTGNYEQYF
TRBV6-6	TRBJ2-5	CASRFYPMETQYF
TRBV30	TRBJ1-1	CAWSVHALLMNTEAFF
TRBV5-1	TRBJ2-5	CASSLTRGRETQYF
TRBV10-2	TRBJ1-2	CASSESLGHGYTF
TRBV29-1	TRBJ1-1	CSVNEASGEAFF
TRBV4-1	TRBJ1-2	CASSQEQGAKGNYGYTF
TRBV30	TRBJ1-6	CAWGPAQDSPLHF
TRBV29-1	TRBJ2-6	CSVLGQLSGANVLTF
TRBV7-2	TRBJ2-7	CASSLGGISYEQYF
TRBV29-1	TRBJ1-2	CSVDGWTGDDGYTF
TRBV2	TRBJ2-2	CASIEAPTGAGELFF
TRBV4-1	TRBJ2-3	CASSHPRSPQYF
TRBV5-6	TRBJ1-2	CASSWDRALDGYTF
TRBV13	TRBJ1-1	CASSSTGGSEAFF
TRBV14	TRBJ1-2	CASSQGRHGYTF